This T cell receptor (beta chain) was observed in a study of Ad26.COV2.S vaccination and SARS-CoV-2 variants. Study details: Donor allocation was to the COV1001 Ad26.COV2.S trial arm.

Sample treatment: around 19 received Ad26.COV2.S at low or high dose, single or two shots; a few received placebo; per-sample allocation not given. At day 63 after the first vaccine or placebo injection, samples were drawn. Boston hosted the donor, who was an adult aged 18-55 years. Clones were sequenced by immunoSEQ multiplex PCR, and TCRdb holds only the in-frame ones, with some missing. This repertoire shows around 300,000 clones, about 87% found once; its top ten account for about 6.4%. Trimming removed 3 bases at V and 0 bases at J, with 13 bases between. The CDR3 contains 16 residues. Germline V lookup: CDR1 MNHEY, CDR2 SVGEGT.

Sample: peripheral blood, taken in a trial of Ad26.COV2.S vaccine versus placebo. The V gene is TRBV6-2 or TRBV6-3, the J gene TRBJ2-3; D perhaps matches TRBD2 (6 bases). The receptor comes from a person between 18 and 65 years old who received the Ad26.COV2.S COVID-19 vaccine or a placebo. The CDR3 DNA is TGTGCCAGCAGTTATGAGGGCGGGACTAGCACAGATACGCAGTATTTT. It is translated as CASSYEGGTSTDTQYF.